The following is a T cell receptor (beta chain) sequence with its context. CDR1 is SEHNR and CDR2 is FQNEAQ in the germline V gene (reference sequence). This CDR3 contains 15 residues. J lost 2 bases, V lost 4 bases, and 5 bases had no gene match. The use of a sample-barcoded 5' primer and a J-beta primer mix characterized a second PCR of roughly 7 to 11 cycles. Each of the cDNA molecules was tagged by a template-switch adaptor with 12 random nucleotides. Each sample yielded at least 2.5 million CDR3-containing paired-end reads. TCRdb re-derived calls from the 5' RACE reads in MiXCR, one entry per CDR3 protein. The table has about 940,000 distinct CDR3 sequences, 40% to 60% seen once. This sample stems from a study of blood T cells in healthy people across ages. There were healthy Caucasian individuals from Russia, aged about 6 to 95, serving as donors.

The chain is built from TRBV7-9 and TRBJ2-3, with 8 bases that match TRBD1. The receptor was isolated from a man between 25 and 39 years old in good health. The material sequenced was blood. The CDR3 DNA sequence: TGTGCCAGCAGCTCGGGACAGGCGAACACAGATACGCAGTATTTT. Protein: CASSSGQANTDTQYF. Looking up the rest from reference TRBV7-9 and TRBJ2-3 gives the full variable domain: DTGVSQNPRHKITKRGQNVTFRCDPISEHNRLYWYRQTLGQGPEFLTYFQNEAQLEKSRLLSDRFSAERPKGSFSTLEIQRTEQGDSAMYLCASSSGQANTDTQYFGPGTRLTVL.